The clone carrying this T cell receptor beta chain was picked up a small number of times. Its antigen remains unidentified. These data are taken from a study of T-cell reconstitution after alpha-beta-depleted transplantation in children. Unique molecular identifiers were used to barcode this TCRbeta library. TCRdb called the PCR reads again in MiXCR, with one record for every CDR3 protein. The sample lists approximately 350,000 distinct CDR3 sequences; about a sixth were seen once. The CDR3 is 13 residues long. The V end was cut by 10 bases, the J end by 7 bases, with 17 bases between. Study outcomes and limitations: Some patients' high day-60 TCRbeta diversity was attributed to recipient cells surviving conditioning. About two months after transplant, alpha-beta T cells reportedly came from several hundred expanded graft clones. A year post-transplant, T-cell counts and diversity derived mostly from newly produced T cells.

This chain joins TRBV12-3 or TRBV12-4 and TRBJ2-1; D gene unclear. The TCR comes from a male patient under 10 years old who had a stem cell transplant for acute lymphoblastic leukemia, so the T cells may come from the graft donor. The sequenced sample was PBMCs, mostly from graft donor cells, obtained 360 days after TCRalphabeta/CD19-depleted stem cell transplant. CDR3 in DNA: TGTGCCACCCAGTGGGCATTCGGGAATGAGCAGTTCTTC. Translated: CATQWAFGNEQFF.